These 14 T cell receptor beta chains came from one sample sequenced in a study of CD8+ T cells in alopecia areata. After isolation, RNA underwent reverse transcription to generate cDNA as the sequencing template. This table comes from immunoSEQ multiplex PCR, and its TCRdb copy is limited to in-frame clones, with some not included. This repertoire shows roughly 170,000 clones, about 63% found once; its top ten account for roughly 14%. Sequencing was performed on CD4+ T cells sorted from blood, taken at week 0. The receptors come from a human donor with alopecia areata.

A single count supports this clone. The V gene is TRBV25-1, the J gene TRBJ2-7, with a weak D call TRBD1 (6 bases). V lost 3 bases and J lost 3, with 15 bases in between. This CDR3 has 15 amino acids. CDR1 MGHDK and CDR2 SYGVNS come from the germline V gene. The CDR3, as DNA: TGTGCCAGCAGTGATGAGGCAGGGGCAGTCTACGAGCAGTACTTC. It encodes CASSDEAGAVYEQYF.

The chain couples TRBV2 to TRBJ2-5, with D tentatively TRBD2 (5 bases). The V gene's germline CDR1 is SNHLY and CDR2 FYNNEI. There are 12 residues in the CDR3. V lost 5 bases, J lost 5 bases, and 9 bases lay in between. CDR3 DNA: TGTGCCAGCAGTTCTAGCCGGGAGACCCAGTACTTC. Protein sequence: CASSSSRETQYF.

V and J are TRBV5-1 and TRBJ2-5; TRBD1 matches 7 bases. CDR1 SGHRS and CDR2 YFSETQ come from the germline V gene. V was pared by 4 bases and J by 2 bases, with 5 bases of the junction left unmatched. The CDR3 is made up of 14 amino acids. Written as DNA, the CDR3 is TGCGCCAGCAGCATCGGGACAGTACAAGAGACCCAGTACTTC. Its protein product is CASSIGTVQETQYF. Supplemented by reference TRBV5-1 and TRBJ2-5, the full variable domain reads KAGVTQTPRYLIKTRGQQVTLSCSPISGHRSVSWYQQTPGQGLQFLFEYFSETQRNKGNFPGRFSGRQFSNSRSEMNVSTLELGDSALYLCASSIGTVQETQYFGPGTRLLVL.

The genes are TRBV29-1 and TRBJ2-5; D is possibly TRBD2 (5 bases). This CDR3 region has 14 residues. Germline CDR1 and CDR2: SQVTM and ANQGSEA. V lost 4 bases to trimming and J lost 1 base, with 13 bases between them. The CDR3 sequence: CSVARRLTQETQYF. The CDR3, as DNA: TGCAGCGTTGCACGGAGGTTAACCCAAGAGACCCAGTACTTC.

This rearrangement joins TRBV29-1 to TRBJ1-2; D call uncertain. V shed 8 bases and J shed 2 bases, with 12 bases lying between them. The CDR3 contains 12 residues. Germline V gene data show CDR1 as SQVTM and CDR2 as ANQGSEA. The CDR3 loop reads CSFYLANYGYTF. CDR3 in DNA: TGCAGCTTTTACTTGGCCAACTATGGCTACACCTTC.

V usage is TRBV5-6 and J usage is TRBJ1-2; a possible D gene is TRBD1 (6 bases). The V gene lost 4 bases and the J gene lost 2 bases, with 9 bases spanning the gap. The CDR3 has 13 amino acids. Germline CDR1 SGHDT, CDR2 YYEEEE. The CDR3 loop reads CASSIGGNYGYTF. The CDR3 DNA reads as TGTGCCAGCAGCATAGGGGGGAACTATGGCTACACCTTC.

V and J are TRBV29-1 and TRBJ2-7, with TRBD1 identical over 8 bases. This CDR3 spans 12 amino acids. V trimming: 6 bases; J trimming: 4 bases; junction bases outside the gene matches: 5. Germline CDR1 reads SQVTM; CDR2 reads ANQGSEA. Here the CDR3 reads CSVDRGGYEQYF. The CDR3 DNA reads as TGCAGCGTCGACAGGGGTGGGTACGAGCAGTACTTC.

In regard to this clone: Different DNA sequences within this sample yield the same CDR3. The J gene is TRBJ2-5, the V gene TRBV5-1; D unclear. CDR3 length: 14 amino acids. Trimming removed 0 bases from V and 4 bases from J, with 10 bases in between. Germline CDR1 and CDR2: SGHRS and YFSETQ. In DNA, the CDR3 is TGCGCCAGCAGCTTGGTCGGTGTCGGAGAGACCCAGTACTTC. Amino acids: CASSLVGVGETQYF.

This clone has only one observation. This chain joins TRBV18 and TRBJ2-5, with 11 bases that match TRBD1. This CDR3 contains 17 residues. The germline CDR1 and CDR2 sequences are KGHSH and LQKENI. V dropped 2 bases and J dropped 5; count of bases not matched to a gene: 10. This CDR3 reads CASSPTPDRGRKETQYF. The CDR3 DNA reads TGTGCCAGCTCACCAACCCCGGACAGGGGGCGAAAGGAGACCCAGTACTTC.

This chain uses TRBV27 with TRBJ2-3; tentative D call: TRBD1 (6 bases). This CDR3 comprises 12 residues. From germline, CDR1 is MNHEY and CDR2 SMNVEV (reference sequence). V shed 4 bases and J shed 5 bases, with 7 bases lying between them. CDR3 amino acids: CASSSQGDTQYF. The CDR3 DNA reads as TGTGCCAGCAGTTCACAGGGAGATACGCAGTATTTT.

The rearrangement uses TRBV4-1 and TRBJ2-2; no clear D. V lost 0 bases to trimming and J lost 4 bases, with 9 bases between them. This CDR3 region has 15 residues. The germline CDR1 and CDR2 sequences are MGHRA and YSYEKL. The CDR3 DNA sequence: TGCGCCAGCAGCCAAGATCCTTACATCACCGGGGAGCTGTTTTTT. Translating it yields CASSQDPYITGELFF.

This sequence joins TRBV7-9 and TRBJ1-2, with D unclear. The CDR3 length is 15 residues. V lost 5 bases and J 1 base, leaving 14 bases between the germline ends. Germline V gives CDR1 SEHNR, CDR2 FQNEAQ (reference sequence). Written as DNA, the CDR3 is TGTGCCAGCAGCCCCGCGGGTAGCCTTAACTATGGCTACACCTTC. Amino acids: CASSPAGSLNYGYTF.

The chain combines TRBV2 with TRBJ1-2; a weak D match, TRBD1 (5 bases). With 7 bases removed from V and 8 bases from J, the gap between germline ends came to 11 bases. CDR3 length equals 11 residues. CDR1 and CDR2 (germline): SNHLY, FYNNEI. CDR3 sequence: CASKRTYGYTF. In DNA form, the CDR3 reads TGTGCCAGCAAGAGGACATACGGCTACACCTTC.

V and J are TRBV5-1 and TRBJ2-6; D not certain. Trimming left V 0 bases short and J 0 bases short, with 16 bases between. The CDR3 consists of 19 residues. The germline V gene has CDR1 SGHRS and CDR2 YFSETQ. The CDR3 sequence: CASSLEGRATTSGANVLTF. As DNA, the CDR3 is TGCGCCAGCAGCTTGGAGGGCCGGGCTACCACCTCTGGGGCCAACGTCCTGACTTTC.